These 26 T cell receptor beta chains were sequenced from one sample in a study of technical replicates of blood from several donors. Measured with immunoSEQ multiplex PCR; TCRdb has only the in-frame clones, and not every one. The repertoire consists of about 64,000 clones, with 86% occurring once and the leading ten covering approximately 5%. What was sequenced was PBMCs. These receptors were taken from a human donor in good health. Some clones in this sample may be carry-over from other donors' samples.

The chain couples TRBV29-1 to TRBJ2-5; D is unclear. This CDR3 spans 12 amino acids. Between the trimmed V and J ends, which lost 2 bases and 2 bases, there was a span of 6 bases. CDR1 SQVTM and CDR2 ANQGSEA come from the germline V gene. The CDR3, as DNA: TGCAGCGTTGAAAAGCGACAAGAGACCCAGTACTTC. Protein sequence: CSVEKRQETQYF.

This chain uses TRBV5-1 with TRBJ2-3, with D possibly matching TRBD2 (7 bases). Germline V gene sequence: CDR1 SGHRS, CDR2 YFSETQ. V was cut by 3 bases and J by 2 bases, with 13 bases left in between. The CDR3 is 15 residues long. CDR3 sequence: CASSSGGPDTDTQYF. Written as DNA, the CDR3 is TGCGCCAGCAGCTCCGGGGGGCCTGACACAGATACGCAGTATTTT.

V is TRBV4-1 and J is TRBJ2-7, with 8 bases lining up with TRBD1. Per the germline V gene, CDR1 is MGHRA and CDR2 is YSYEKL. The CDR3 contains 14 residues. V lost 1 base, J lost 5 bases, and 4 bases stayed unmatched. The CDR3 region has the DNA TGCGCCAGCAGCCAAGCAGGGGGCAACGACGAGCAGTACTTC. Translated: CASSQAGGNDEQYF.

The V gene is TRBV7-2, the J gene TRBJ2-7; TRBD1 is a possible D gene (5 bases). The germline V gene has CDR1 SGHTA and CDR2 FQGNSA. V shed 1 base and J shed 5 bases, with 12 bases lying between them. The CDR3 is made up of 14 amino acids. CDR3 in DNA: TGTGCCAGCAGCTTAGGATCAGGGCGCAACGAGCAGTACTTC. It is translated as CASSLGSGRNEQYF.

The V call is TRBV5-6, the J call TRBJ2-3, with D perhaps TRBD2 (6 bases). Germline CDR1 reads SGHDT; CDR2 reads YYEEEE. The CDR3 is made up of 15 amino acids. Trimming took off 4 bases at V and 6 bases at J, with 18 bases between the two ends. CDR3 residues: CASSRDVGRTDTQYF. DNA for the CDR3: TGTGCCAGCAGCCGAGATGTCGGGAGAACCGATACGCAGTATTTT.

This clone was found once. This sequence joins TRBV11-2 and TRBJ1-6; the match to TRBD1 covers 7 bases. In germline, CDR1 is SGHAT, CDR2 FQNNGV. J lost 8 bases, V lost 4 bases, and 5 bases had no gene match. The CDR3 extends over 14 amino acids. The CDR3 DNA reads TGTGCCAGCAGCTCAAGGGGGCTGGATTCACCCCTCCACTTT. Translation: CASSSRGLDSPLHF.

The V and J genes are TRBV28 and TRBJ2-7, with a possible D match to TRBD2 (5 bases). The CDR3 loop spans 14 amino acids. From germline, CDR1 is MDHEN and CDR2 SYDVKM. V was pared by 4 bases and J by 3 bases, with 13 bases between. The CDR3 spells CASSSSDSRYEQYF. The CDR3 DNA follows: TGTGCCAGCAGTTCATCGGACTCCCGCTACGAGCAGTACTTC.

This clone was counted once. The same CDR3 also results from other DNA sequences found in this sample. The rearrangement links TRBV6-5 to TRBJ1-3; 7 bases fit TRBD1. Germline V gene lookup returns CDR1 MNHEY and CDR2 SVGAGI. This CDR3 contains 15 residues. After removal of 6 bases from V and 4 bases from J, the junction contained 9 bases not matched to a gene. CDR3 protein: CASSQTGLSGNTIYF. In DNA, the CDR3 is TGTGCCAGCAGCCAGACAGGGCTTTCCGGAAACACCATATATTTT.

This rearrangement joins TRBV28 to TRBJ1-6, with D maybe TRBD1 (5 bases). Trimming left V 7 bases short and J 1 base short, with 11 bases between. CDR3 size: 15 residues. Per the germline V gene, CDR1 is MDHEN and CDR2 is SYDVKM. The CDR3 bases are TGTGCCAGCACCCCGACAGCTTCCTATAATTCACCCCTCCACTTT. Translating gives CASTPTASYNSPLHF. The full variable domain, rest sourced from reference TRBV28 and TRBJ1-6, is DVKVTQSSRYLVKRTGEKVFLECVQDMDHENMFWYRQDPGLGLRLIYFSYDVKMKEKGDIPEGYSVSREKKERFSLILESASTNQTSMYLCASTPTASYNSPLHFGNGTRLTVT.

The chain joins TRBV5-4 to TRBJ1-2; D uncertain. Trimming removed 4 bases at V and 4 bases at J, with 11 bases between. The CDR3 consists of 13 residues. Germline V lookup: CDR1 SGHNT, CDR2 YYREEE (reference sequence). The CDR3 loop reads CASSLNRGYGYTF. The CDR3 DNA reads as TGTGCCAGCAGCCTAAACCGGGGCTATGGCTACACCTTC.

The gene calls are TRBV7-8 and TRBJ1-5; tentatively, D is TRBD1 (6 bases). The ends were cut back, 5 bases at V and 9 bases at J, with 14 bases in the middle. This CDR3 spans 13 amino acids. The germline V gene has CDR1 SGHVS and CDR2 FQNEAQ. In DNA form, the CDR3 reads TGTGCCAGCAGCCTCCGACAGGCAGTGCCCCAGCATTTT. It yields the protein CASSLRQAVPQHF.

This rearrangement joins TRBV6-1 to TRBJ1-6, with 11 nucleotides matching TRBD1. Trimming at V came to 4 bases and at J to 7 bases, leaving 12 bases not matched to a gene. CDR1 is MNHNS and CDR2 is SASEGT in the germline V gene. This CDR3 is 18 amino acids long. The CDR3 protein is CASSVSGTGGRGNSPLHF. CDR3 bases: TGTGCCAGCAGTGTTTCCGGGACAGGGGGACGGGGGAATTCACCCCTCCACTTT.

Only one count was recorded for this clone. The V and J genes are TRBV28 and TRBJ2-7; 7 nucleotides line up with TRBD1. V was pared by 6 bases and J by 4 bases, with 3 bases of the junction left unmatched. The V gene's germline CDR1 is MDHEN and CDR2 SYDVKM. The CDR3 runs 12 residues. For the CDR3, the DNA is TGTGCCAGCAGCCGGGGACAGTACGAGCAGTACTTC. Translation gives CASSRGQYEQYF. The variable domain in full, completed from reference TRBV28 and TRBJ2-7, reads DVKVTQSSRYLVKRTGEKVFLECVQDMDHENMFWYRQDPGLGLRLIYFSYDVKMKEKGDIPEGYSVSREKKERFSLILESASTNQTSMYLCASSRGQYEQYFGPGTRLTVT.

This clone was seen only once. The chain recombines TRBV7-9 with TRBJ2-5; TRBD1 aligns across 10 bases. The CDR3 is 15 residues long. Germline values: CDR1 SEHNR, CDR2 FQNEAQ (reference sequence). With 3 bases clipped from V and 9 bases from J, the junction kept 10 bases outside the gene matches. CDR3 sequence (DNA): TGTGCCAGCAGCTTGGAAGGGGACAGGGGACCGGCCCAGTACTTC. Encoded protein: CASSLEGDRGPAQYF.

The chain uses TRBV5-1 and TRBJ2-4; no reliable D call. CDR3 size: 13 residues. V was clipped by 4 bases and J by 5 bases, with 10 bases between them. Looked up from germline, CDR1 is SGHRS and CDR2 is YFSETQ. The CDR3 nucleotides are TGCGCCAGCAGCCACCCCCCAGAAAACATTCAGTACTTC. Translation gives CASSHPPENIQYF.

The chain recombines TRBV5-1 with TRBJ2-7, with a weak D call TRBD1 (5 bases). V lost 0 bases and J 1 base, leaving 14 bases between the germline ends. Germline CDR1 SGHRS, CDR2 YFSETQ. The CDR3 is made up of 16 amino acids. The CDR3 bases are TGCGCCAGCAGCTTGGTCGCGCTGCAGGGATCCTACGAGCAGTACTTC. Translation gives CASSLVALQGSYEQYF. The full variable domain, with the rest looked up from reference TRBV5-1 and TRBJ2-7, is KAGVTQTPRYLIKTRGQQVTLSCSPISGHRSVSWYQQTPGQGLQFLFEYFSETQRNKGNFPGRFSGRQFSNSRSEMNVSTLELGDSALYLCASSLVALQGSYEQYFGPGTRLTVT.

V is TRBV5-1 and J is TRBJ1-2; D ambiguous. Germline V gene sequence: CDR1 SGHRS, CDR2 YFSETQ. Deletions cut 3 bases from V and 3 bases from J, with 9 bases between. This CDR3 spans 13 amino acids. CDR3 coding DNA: TGCGCCAGCAGCTCAACTCTGGACTATGGCTACACCTTC. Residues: CASSSTLDYGYTF.

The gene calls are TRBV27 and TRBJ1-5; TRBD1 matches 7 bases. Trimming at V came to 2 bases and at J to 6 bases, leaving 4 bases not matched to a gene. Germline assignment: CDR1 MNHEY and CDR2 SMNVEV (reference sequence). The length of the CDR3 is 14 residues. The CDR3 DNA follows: TGTGCCAGCAGTTTAAAAGGGGGCGGTCAGCCCCAGCATTTT. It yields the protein CASSLKGGGQPQHF.

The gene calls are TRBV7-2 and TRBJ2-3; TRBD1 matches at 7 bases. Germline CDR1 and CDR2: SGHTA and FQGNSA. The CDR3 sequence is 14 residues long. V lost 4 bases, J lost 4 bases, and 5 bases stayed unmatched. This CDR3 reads CASSSRGLADTQYF. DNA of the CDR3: TGTGCCAGCAGCTCGAGGGGGCTGGCAGATACGCAGTATTTT.

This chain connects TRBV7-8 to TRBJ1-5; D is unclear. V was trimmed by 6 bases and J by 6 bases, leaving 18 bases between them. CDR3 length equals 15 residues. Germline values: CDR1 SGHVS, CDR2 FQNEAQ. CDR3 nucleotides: TGTGCCAGCAGTACGTCCGGTAACCTCGGTCAGCCCCAGCATTTT. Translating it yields CASSTSGNLGQPQHF.

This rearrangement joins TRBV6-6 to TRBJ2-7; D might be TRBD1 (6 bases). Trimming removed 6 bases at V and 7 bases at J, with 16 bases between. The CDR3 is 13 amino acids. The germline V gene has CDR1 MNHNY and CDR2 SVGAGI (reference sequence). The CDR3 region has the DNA TGTGCCAGCAGGGACAGTTCTATGAGGGAGCAGTACTTC. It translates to CASRDSSMREQYF.

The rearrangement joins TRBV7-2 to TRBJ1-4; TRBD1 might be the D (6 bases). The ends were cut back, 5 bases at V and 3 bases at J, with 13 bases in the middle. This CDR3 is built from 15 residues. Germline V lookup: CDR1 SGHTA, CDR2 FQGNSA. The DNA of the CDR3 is TGTGCCAGCAGCCCCTTGGGGGCTTCTAATGAAAAACTGTTTTTT. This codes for CASSPLGASNEKLFF.

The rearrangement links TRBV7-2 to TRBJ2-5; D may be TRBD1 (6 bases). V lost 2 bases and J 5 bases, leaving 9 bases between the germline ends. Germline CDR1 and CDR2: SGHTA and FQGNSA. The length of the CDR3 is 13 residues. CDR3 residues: CASSLQGQETQYF. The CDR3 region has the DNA TGTGCCAGCAGCTTACAAGGACAGGAGACCCAGTACTTC.

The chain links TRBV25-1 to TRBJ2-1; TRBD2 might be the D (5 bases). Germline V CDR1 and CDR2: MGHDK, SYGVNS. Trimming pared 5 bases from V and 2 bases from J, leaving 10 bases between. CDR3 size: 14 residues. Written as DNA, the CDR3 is TGTGCCAGCAGTAGAGCGGAGGCCTACAATGAGCAGTTCTTC. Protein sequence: CASSRAEAYNEQFF.

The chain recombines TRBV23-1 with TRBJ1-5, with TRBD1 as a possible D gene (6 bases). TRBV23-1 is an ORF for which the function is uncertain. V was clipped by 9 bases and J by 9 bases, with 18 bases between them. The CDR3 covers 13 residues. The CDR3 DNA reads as TGCGCCAGTGGGGGGGGCAGGGGTCCGCCCCAGCATTTT. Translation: CASGGGRGPPQHF.

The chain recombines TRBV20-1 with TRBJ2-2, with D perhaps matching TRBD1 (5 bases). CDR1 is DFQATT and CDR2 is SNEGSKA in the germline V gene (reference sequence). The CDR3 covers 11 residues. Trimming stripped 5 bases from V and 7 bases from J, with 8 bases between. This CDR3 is CSAPRVGELFF. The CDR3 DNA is TGCAGTGCTCCCAGGGTCGGGGAGCTGTTTTTT.